This T cell receptor (beta chain) was found in a study of blood T cell repertoires in COVID-19. Sequenced by immunoSEQ multiplex PCR; TCRdb stores in-frame clones only, minus some. Of some 240,000 clones listed, 88% are singletons. Trimming cost V 2 bases and J 4 bases, with 9 bases left between them. Germline CDR1 reads LNHDA; CDR2 reads SQIVND (reference sequence). The CDR3 is made up of 14 amino acids. The sample consisted of PBMCs or T cells enriched from blood (not recorded which). This TCR derives from a woman between 40 and 50 years old who had been exposed to COVID-19. This chain uses TRBV19 with TRBJ2-4, with TRBD1 as a possible D gene (6 bases). DNA for the CDR3: TGTGCCAGTAGTATATTGGACAGTAAAAACATTCAGTACTTC. Its translation: CASSILDSKNIQYF.